This T cell receptor (beta chain) was sequenced for a study of cytomegalovirus exposure and HLA in healthy donors (dated by TCRdb to 2015 to 2018). Broadly, across the study: In an earlier analysis of 450 to 750 of the donors, 276 Gb of sequence data and 90 million to 130 million unique TCR beta sequences from about 179 million T cells were reported. An early release that covered some 630 HLA-typed donors contained about 290 gigabases of sequencing data and tens of millions of unique TCR sequences. Typing coverage varied by locus: roughly 620-640 donors for A, B, C, DRB1 and DQB1; roughly 520 for DQA1; approximately 570 for DPA1; roughly 450 for DPB1. The study combined high-throughput TCR immunosequencing, statistical association of individual TCRs with disease status, and machine learning to predict cytomegalovirus infection status. Four or five DR-DQ haplotypes were handled as single units for association and clustering, since linkage in the cohort was strong. HLA typing included class I and class II loci at four-digit resolution. Among about 400 genotyped donors of the cohort, an average of around 250,000 unique TCR beta nucleotide sequences was sequenced per donor, of which about 18% were non-productive. To study patterns of TCR occurrence, a later analysis re-analyzed previously published TCR beta repertoires from around 670 donors and added high-resolution HLA genotyping. The genetic ancestry cluster associated with self-reported Caucasian donors included 81% of the 398 genotyped donors. Using immunosequencing, the study profiled T cell repertoires from 666 subjects and related those repertoires to cytomegalovirus serostatus. A later genetic analysis took genome-wide SNP genotypes for about 65% of the roughly 670 donors and used that subset as a discovery cohort. Every repertoire in the discovery cohort had been generated on one and the same sequencing platform. Alongside the repertoire data, information on donor age, sex, ethnicity and CMV serostatus was compiled. In the later analysis, no new phenotypic data were used to find candidate immune exposures; instead, reliance was placed on TCR beta sequences and their occurrence across donors. An earlier analysis of several hundred of the donors applied high-throughput TCR beta sequencing to assess whether each TCR beta V gene segment acted as functional or pseudogenic. The aim of the study was to test whether cataloging public T cell receptors could identify signatures of past pathogen exposure. Besides the first cohort of around 700 subjects, a separate validation cohort made up of 120 different subjects was used.

Per the germline V gene, MGHRA is the CDR1 and YSYEKL is the CDR2. A distance of 11 bases separates the germline ends of V and J, which lose 4 bases and 1 base respectively. Taken from cysteine to phenylalanine, the CDR3 has 15 residues. Only CDR3 DNA remains: 45 bases, in frame from the first base. The full study reports these points: In this cohort, only TCR beta chains were sequenced, and detectable features were limited by the absence of alpha or paired-chain data. A later analysis found that HLA-associated TCR beta chains were more clonally expanded and had lower generation probabilities than equally common non-associated chains. In a later analysis, several top co-occurrence clusters were reported to appear linked to parvovirus B19, influenza, CMV and Epstein-Barr virus. The classifier was reported to diagnose cytomegalovirus status with high specificity and sensitivity in both the original cohort and the validation cohort. The study gave a list of under 200 TCR beta chains associated with cytomegalovirus. A cluster of highly shared sequence variants was judged likely to be a technical artifact of the sequencing pipeline. Immune exposure information for the cohort was limited to CMV serostatus. Because the 87-base-pair reads could not distinguish some IMGT-functional V segments, including TRBV6-2 and TRBV6-3, those segments were excluded. In vitro tests confirmed that a few of the cytomegalovirus-associated TCR beta chains recognize cytomegalovirus antigens. Across donors, most TCR sequences were observed very rarely, whereas some public TCRs were present in many individuals. The authors suggested that the approach could potentially be generalized to other disease states and immunological phenotypes. Sequencing depth was assumed to be roughly uniform across donors in the presence/absence analyses, though that assumption may not hold. A later analysis associated approximately 17,000 TCR beta sequences with specific HLA alleles at a false discovery rate of 0.05. A further reported finding was that TCR beta sequences accurately predicted the HLA-A and HLA-B alleles for most subjects in the first cohort. Linkage disequilibrium might explain the correlated functional status among segregating V segments, but an unknown experimental factor could not be ruled out. Compared with the roughly 710-donor mean, donors in an Asian-associated ancestry cluster had fewer N-insertions in productive TCRs, according to a later genetic analysis. A later analysis found that most CMV-associated TCR beta chains appeared HLA-restricted, with HLA associations seemingly driven largely by CMV exposure. In an earlier analysis of 500 to 650 of the donors, most TCR beta V segments appeared in productive rearrangements about 90% or about 30% of the time, broadly matching IMGT annotations. In a later analysis, TCR association rates were found to vary across HLA loci, with the most associated TCRs seen for DRB1 alleles and the fewest for HLA-C alleles. When HLA alleles, especially DR and DQ, strongly co-occurred, attributing TCR associations to individual alleles was difficult. In a later genetic analysis, a missense DCLRE1C variant was associated with V-gene and J-gene trimming of TCR beta chains, and the association was replicated in an independent cohort. HLA typing was unavailable for some donors at each locus, so association tests used only the typed subset. Because counts were too low, about 15 rarely observed V segments, including chromosome 9 orphons, were left out of the earlier analysis of approximately 500 of the donors.

This clone has only a few counts. Its antigen is unknown. It has no much larger one-base neighbor in the sample; base qualities were not kept. Receptor libraries were prepared by the immunoSEQ multiplex PCR assay. For the multiplex PCR, a mixture combining 60 forward primers for TCR Vbeta segments and 13 reverse primers for TCR Jbeta segments was used. The CDR3 region of rearranged TCR beta genes was amplified from genomic DNA with a multiplex PCR assay. Amplified TCR beta libraries were sequenced as 87-base-pair reads on the Illumina HiSeq System. The source study handled its data this way. Across the 500 to 700 repertoires, a later analysis counted some 81 million unique TCR beta chains, 9.5 million to 13 million of which were shared by at least two donors. Raw reads were error-corrected and collapsed into unique sequences by a nearest-neighbor algorithm in which closely related sequences were merged to remove PCR and sequencing errors. CDR3 sequences were aligned to IMGT reference sequences to assign V, D and J gene segments. For a sequence to be retained, a match of at least six nucleotides to both a V gene segment and a J gene segment was required. Rearrangements were called productive when the CDR3 lacked stop codons and stayed in frame with V and J; all others were non-productive. CDR3 was defined according to IMGT convention as the region running from the second conserved V-encoded cysteine to the conserved J-encoded phenylalanine. The earlier analysis of a few hundred of the donors excluded any sequence lacking an unambiguous match to a single V gene segment. In an earlier analysis of 500 to 750 of the donors, V segments were called functional above 56.7% productive rearrangements and were called segregating when the between-donor standard deviation exceeded 5%. To diagnose cytomegalovirus status from the catalog of TCR beta chain sequences, a statistical classification framework was built. In a later analysis, TCR nucleotide sequences were compared against IMGT/GENE-DB human TR gene sequences so that V and J genes could be assigned. In a later analysis, CDR3 sequences and most-parsimonious VDJ recombination scenarios were assigned using the TCRdist pipeline. In a later analysis, each TCR beta chain was defined by its CDR3 amino acid sequence together with its V-gene family, and reads lacking a unique V-gene family were excluded. A later analysis removed roughly 590 highly shared, low-generation-probability nucleotide sequences to deal with suspected cross-contamination and a sequencing artifact. A later analysis calculated a clonal expansion index for each public chain from normalized within-repertoire ranks of inferred template counts. Generation probabilities in a later analysis came from a VDJ recombination model fitted to out-of-frame rearrangements, and those results were checked against IGoR. A later analysis scored TCR-TCR, TCR-HLA and TCR-CMV co-occurrence with hypergeometric tests, applying a repertoire-size bias correction to TCR pairs. To estimate false discovery rates, a later analysis permuted the HLA or CMV assignments 20 times. In a later analysis, co-occurring TCRs were grouped using DBSCAN, and TCRdist sequence similarity was added for clustering within HLA-allele-positive subsets. Repertoires with fewer than 30,000 or more than 120,000 public chains, plus five repertoires with anomalous nucleotide sharing, were excluded from co-occurrence clustering. TCRdb took this table from immuneACCESS and kept in-frame rearrangements with V and J called. Such tables lack part of the clones; where checked against another copy, unresolved V genes explain under half of the gap, and the rest is unexplained. D and trimming were read from the DNA, whereas the V and J calls and clone size are those reported in that table. This sample is represented by approximately 150,000 clones; 60% to 85% of them were singletons. 7.4% of the sample comes from the top ten.

The cohort comprised some 680 healthy bone marrow donors. Cohort members were all nominally healthy when sampled, although unrecorded immune exposures were likely present. The donor tested CMV seropositive and was one of the 289 seropositive cohort members. Every donor gave a peripheral blood sample, and the peripheral blood mononuclear cells from that sample were used for TCR beta sequencing. The Qiagen DNeasy Blood Extraction Kit was used to extract genomic DNA from the blood cell samples. The sequence was collected from a male donor in good health and CMV-seropositive. The chain is made from TRBV4-1 and TRBJ1-5; no D gene is confidently identified. Material for sequencing was PBMCs. In nucleotides, the sequence is TGCGCCAGCAGCCTAATCCACAAAAGCAATCAGCCCCAGCATTTT. Translation gives CASSLIHKSNQPQHF.